The 5 T cell receptor beta chains presented below share a single source sample, sequenced in a study of T cells in Graves' hyperthyroidism and ophthalmopathy. Amplified TCR beta CDR3 regions derived from RNA transcripts. Primed by the HTBI set, a first-round RT-PCR was run on the TCR CDR3. Each CDR3 protein gets one entry after TCRdb re-called the multiplex PCR reads with MiXCR. The sample has fewer than 450,000 distinct CDR3 sequences, roughly 15% seen once. Sequencing was carried out using blood. All receptors derive from a woman aged 60-75 years with Graves' ophthalmopathy.

This clonotype showed up many times. The CDR3 sequence is CASSYPTGQPQHF. For the CDR3, the DNA is TGTGCCAGCAGTTACCCGACTGGTCAGCCCCAGCATTTT. This chain connects TRBV6-6 to TRBJ1-5; D gene ambiguous. Germline V gene lookup returns CDR1 MNHNY and CDR2 SVGAGI (reference sequence). V shed 2 bases and J shed 6 bases, with 8 bases lying between them. The CDR3 totals 13 residues.

This clonotype was recorded at least ten times. The gene calls are TRBV28 and TRBJ2-1, with no clear D. The CDR3 spans 16 residues. Trimming pared 5 bases from V and 4 bases from J, leaving 18 bases between. Germline V gives CDR1 MDHEN, CDR2 SYDVKM. DNA for the CDR3: TGTGCCAGCAGTCTCCCCTCCGCGGACCCTTACAATGAGCAGTTCTTC. Its translation: CASSLPSADPYNEQFF. Looking up the rest from reference TRBV28 and TRBJ2-1 gives the full variable domain: DVKVTQSSRYLVKRTGEKVFLECVQDMDHENMFWYRQDPGLGLRLIYFSYDVKMKEKGDIPEGYSVSREKKERFSLILESASTNQTSMYLCASSLPSADPYNEQFFGPGTRLTVL.

This clonotype was recorded many times. V usage is TRBV7-8 and J usage is TRBJ2-3, with D possibly being TRBD2 (6 bases). With 6 bases removed from V and 1 base from J, the gap between germline ends came to 14 bases. This CDR3 spans 15 amino acids. Germline V gene data show CDR1 as SGHVS and CDR2 as FQNEAQ. CDR3 DNA: TGTGCCAGCAGTTCGACCTGGGGGGGCACAGATACGCAGTATTTT. It yields the protein CASSSTWGGTDTQYF. The whole variable domain, filled in from reference TRBV7-8 and TRBJ2-3, reads GAGVSQSPRYKVAKRGQDVALRCDPISGHVSLFWYQQALGQGPEFLTYFQNEAQLDKSGLPSDRFFAERPEGSVSTLKIQRTQQEDSAVYLCASSSTWGGTDTQYFGPGTRLTVL.

This clonotype was detected ten times or more. This chain links TRBV27 with TRBJ2-7; perhaps D is TRBD1 or TRBD2 (5 bases each). Germline V gives CDR1 MNHEY, CDR2 SMNVEV (reference sequence). The CDR3 extends over 13 amino acids. The V and J ends lost 6 bases and 0 bases respectively, with 9 bases between them. CDR3 DNA: TGTGCCAGCAGAGAGGGGAGCTCCTACGAGCAGTACTTC. It encodes CASREGSSYEQYF.

In its sample, this clonotype was seen many times. V is TRBV10-3 and J is TRBJ1-5, with D tentatively TRBD1 (5 bases). CDR3 size: 16 residues. V was clipped by 0 bases and J by 0 bases, with 9 bases between them. Germline loops: CDR1 ENHRY, CDR2 SYGVKD. CDR3 bases: TGTGCCATCAGTGAGTCGATGGGGACTAGCAATCAGCCCCAGCATTTT. This codes for CAISESMGTSNQPQHF.